These T cell receptor beta chains were read from a single sample in a study of T cell repertoires in cytomegalovirus infection. What these receptors recognize is not known. A single record per CDR3 protein comes from TCRdb applying MiXCR to the reads. The sample has 70,000 to 85,000 distinct CDR3 sequences, 35% to 45% seen once. Here the sequenced sample was CD8+ T cells from cultured PBMCs, taken from culture after CMV antigen stimulation. These receptors originate from a human donor in good health (CMV status not recorded). Some clones in this sample may be carry-over from other donors' samples. CDR3s include the opening cysteine and the closing phenylalanine or tryptophan. The order of the fields is V gene, clone size, D gene, J gene, CDR3 length, CDR3 DNA, CDR3 protein. The D gene is left open where the match is weak. Clone size is not always given. Where it is, it says once, few, many or a class for expanded clones.

v_gene: TRBV28
abundance: few
d_gene: TRBD1
j_gene: TRBJ2-7
len: 16
CDR3nt: TGTGCCAGCAGTTCCCGGACAGGGATCGACGTCCACGAGCAGTACTTC
CDR3aa: CASSSRTGIDVHEQYF

v_gene: TRBV12-3/TRBV12-4
abundance: .
d_gene: .
j_gene: TRBJ2-7
len: 14
CDR3nt: TGTGCCAGCAGTTCCGGGGGCCGGCTCTACGAGCAGTACTTC
CDR3aa: CASSSGGRLYEQYF

v_gene: TRBV28
abundance: .
d_gene: .
j_gene: TRBJ2-7
len: 12
CDR3nt: TGTGCCAGCAGCCCCGGACTATACGAGCAGTACTTC
CDR3aa: CASSPGLYEQYF

v_gene: TRBV2
abundance: few
d_gene: TRBD1
j_gene: TRBJ1-2
len: 15
CDR3nt: TGTGCCAGCAGGCCCCTCAGGGGGCGGTTGGATGGCTACACCTTC
CDR3aa: CASRPLRGRLDGYTF

v_gene: TRBV7-6
abundance: few
d_gene: TRBD1
j_gene: TRBJ2-6
len: 14
CDR3nt: TGTGCCAGCAGCACGACAGGGGGGGCCAACGTCCTGACTTTC
CDR3aa: CASSTTGGANVLTF

v_gene: TRBV5-4
abundance: .
d_gene: TRBD1
j_gene: TRBJ1-3
len: 15
CDR3nt: TGTGCCAGCAGCAAGGGACAGGGTTCTGGAAACACCATATATTTT
CDR3aa: CASSKGQGSGNTIYF

v_gene: TRBV27
abundance: .
d_gene: TRBD2
j_gene: TRBJ2-3
len: 15
CDR3nt: TGTGCCAGCAGTTCCTGGACTAGCGGGACAGATACGCAGTATTTT
CDR3aa: CASSSWTSGTDTQYF

v_gene: TRBV7-9
abundance: .
d_gene: .
j_gene: TRBJ2-7
len: 13
CDR3nt: TGTGCCAGCAGCTTCCGAGGGGGGCCCGAGCAGTACTTC
CDR3aa: CASSFRGGPEQYF

v_gene: TRBV7-2
abundance: many
d_gene: TRBD2
j_gene: TRBJ2-1
len: 16
CDR3nt: TGTGCCAGCAGCCTACCCGGGACTATCCCCTACAATGAGCAGTTCTTC
CDR3aa: CASSLPGTIPYNEQFF

v_gene: TRBV7-6
abundance: few
d_gene: TRBD1
j_gene: TRBJ1-1
len: 15
CDR3nt: TGTGCCAGCAGCTTAACCGACAGGGGAACCGCTGAAGCTTTCTTT
CDR3aa: CASSLTDRGTAEAFF

v_gene: TRBV19
abundance: once
d_gene: TRBD1
j_gene: TRBJ2-3
len: 15
CDR3nt: TGTGCCAGTACCCGGGACAGGGTTGTGTCCGATACGCAGTATTTT
CDR3aa: CASTRDRVVSDTQYF

v_gene: TRBV7-3
abundance: once
d_gene: .
j_gene: TRBJ2-7
len: 13
CDR3nt: TGTGCCAGCAGCGAAGGGTGGACCTACGAGCAGTACTTC
CDR3aa: CASSEGWTYEQYF

v_gene: TRBV7-2
abundance: .
d_gene: TRBD1
j_gene: TRBJ1-1
len: 16
CDR3nt: TGTGCCAGCAGCTTTTTCCGGGCGACAGGGAGCACTGAAGCTTTCTTT
CDR3aa: CASSFFRATGSTEAFF

v_gene: TRBV12-3/TRBV12-4
abundance: few
d_gene: .
j_gene: TRBJ2-3
len: 16
CDR3nt: TGTGCCAGCCTAGTAGGGGGGGAGGCCCGCACAGATACGCAGTATTTT
CDR3aa: CASLVGGEARTDTQYF

v_gene: TRBV7-8
abundance: .
d_gene: .
j_gene: TRBJ2-5
len: 15
CDR3nt: TGTGCCAGCAGCTCACTGGCGGGGAAACAAGAGACCCAGTACTTC
CDR3aa: CASSSLAGKQETQYF

v_gene: TRBV7-6
abundance: many
d_gene: .
j_gene: TRBJ2-7
len: 14
CDR3nt: TGTGCCAGCAGCTCCGGGGGGCCCACCTACGAGCAGTACTTC
CDR3aa: CASSSGGPTYEQYF

v_gene: TRBV28
abundance: .
d_gene: TRBD2
j_gene: TRBJ2-1
len: 18
CDR3nt: TGTGCCAGCGACCCGAGGAGGGGACTAGCGGGGCTCTACAATGAGCAGTTCTTC
CDR3aa: CASDPRRGLAGLYNEQFF

v_gene: TRBV6-1
abundance: few
d_gene: .
j_gene: TRBJ1-6
len: 16
CDR3nt: TGTGCCAGCAGCCCGATGGAAAGCTCCTATAATTCACCCCTCCACTTT
CDR3aa: CASSPMESSYNSPLHF

v_gene: TRBV4-1
abundance: few
d_gene: TRBD1
j_gene: TRBJ2-1
len: 17
CDR3nt: TGCGCCAGCAGCCAAGTTATATTGGGACAGGCAGGCAATGAGCAGTTCTTC
CDR3aa: CASSQVILGQAGNEQFF

v_gene: TRBV7-6
abundance: few
d_gene: .
j_gene: TRBJ2-7
len: 13
CDR3nt: TGTGCCAGCAGCTTATTCAAGGGAGACGAGCAGTACTTC
CDR3aa: CASSLFKGDEQYF

v_gene: TRBV12-3/TRBV12-4
abundance: few
d_gene: TRBD1
j_gene: TRBJ1-5
len: 14
CDR3nt: TGTGCCAGCAGTTCGTCGACAGGGGCCCAGCCCCAGCATTTT
CDR3aa: CASSSSTGAQPQHF

v_gene: TRBV7-6
abundance: few
d_gene: .
j_gene: TRBJ1-5
len: 16
CDR3nt: TGTGCCAGCAGCTTAGGGGGACCGTATAGCAATCAGCCCCAGCATTTT
CDR3aa: CASSLGGPYSNQPQHF

v_gene: TRBV27
abundance: .
d_gene: TRBD1
j_gene: TRBJ2-7
len: 16
CDR3nt: TGTGCCAGCAGTTTATTACCCGGGACAGTGACCTACGAGCAGTACTTC
CDR3aa: CASSLLPGTVTYEQYF